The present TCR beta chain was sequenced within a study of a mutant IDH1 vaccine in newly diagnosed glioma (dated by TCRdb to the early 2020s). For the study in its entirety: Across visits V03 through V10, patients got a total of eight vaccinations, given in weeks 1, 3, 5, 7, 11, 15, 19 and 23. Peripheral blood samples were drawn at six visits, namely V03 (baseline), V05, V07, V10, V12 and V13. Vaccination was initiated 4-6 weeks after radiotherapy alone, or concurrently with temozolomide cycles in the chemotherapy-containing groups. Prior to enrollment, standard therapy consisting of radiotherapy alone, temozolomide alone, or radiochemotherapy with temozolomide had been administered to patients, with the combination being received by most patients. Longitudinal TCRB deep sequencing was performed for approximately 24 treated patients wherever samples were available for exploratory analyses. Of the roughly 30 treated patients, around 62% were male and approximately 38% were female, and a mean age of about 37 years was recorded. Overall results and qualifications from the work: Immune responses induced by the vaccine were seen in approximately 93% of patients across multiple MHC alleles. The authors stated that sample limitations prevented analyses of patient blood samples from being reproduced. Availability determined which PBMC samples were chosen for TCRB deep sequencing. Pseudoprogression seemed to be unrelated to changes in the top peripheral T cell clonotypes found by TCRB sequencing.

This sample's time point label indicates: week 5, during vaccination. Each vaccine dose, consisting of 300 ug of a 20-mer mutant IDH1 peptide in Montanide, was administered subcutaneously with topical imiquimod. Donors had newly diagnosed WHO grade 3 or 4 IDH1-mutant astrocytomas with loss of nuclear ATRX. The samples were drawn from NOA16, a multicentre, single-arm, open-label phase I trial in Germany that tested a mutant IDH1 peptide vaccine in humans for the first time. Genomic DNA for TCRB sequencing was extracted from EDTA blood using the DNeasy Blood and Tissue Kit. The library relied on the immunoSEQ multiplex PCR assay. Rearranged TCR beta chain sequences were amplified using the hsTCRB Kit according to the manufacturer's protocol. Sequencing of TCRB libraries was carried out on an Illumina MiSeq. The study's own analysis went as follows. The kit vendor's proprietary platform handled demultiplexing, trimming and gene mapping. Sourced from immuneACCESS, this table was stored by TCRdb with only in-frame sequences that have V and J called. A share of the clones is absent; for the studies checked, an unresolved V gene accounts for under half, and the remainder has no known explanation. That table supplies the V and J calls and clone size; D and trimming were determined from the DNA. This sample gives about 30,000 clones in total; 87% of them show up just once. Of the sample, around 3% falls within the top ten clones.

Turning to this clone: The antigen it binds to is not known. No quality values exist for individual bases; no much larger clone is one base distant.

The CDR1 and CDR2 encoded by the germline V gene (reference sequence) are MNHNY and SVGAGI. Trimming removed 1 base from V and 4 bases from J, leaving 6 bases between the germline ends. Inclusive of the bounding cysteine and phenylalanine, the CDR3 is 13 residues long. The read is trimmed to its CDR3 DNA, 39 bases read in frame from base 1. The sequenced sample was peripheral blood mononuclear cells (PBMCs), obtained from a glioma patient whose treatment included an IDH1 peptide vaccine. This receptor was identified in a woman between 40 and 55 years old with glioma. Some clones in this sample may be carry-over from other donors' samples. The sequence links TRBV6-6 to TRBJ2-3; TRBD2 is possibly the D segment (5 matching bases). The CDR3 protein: CASSYWGADTQYF. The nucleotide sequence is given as TGTGCCAGCAGTTACTGGGGAGCAGATACGCAGTATTTT.